The 28 T cell receptor beta chains below were found in one sample sequenced in a study of T-cell memory formation after mild COVID-19. TCRdb re-called the 5' RACE reads with MiXCR, one entry per CDR3 protein. The profile shows 250,000 or so distinct CDR3 sequences, about a sixth of them singletons. The specimen sequenced was PBMCs or a T cell subset sorted from them (not recorded which). The receptors were gathered from a man aged 18 to 35 who had mild COVID-19 (a few samples of this study predate the infection). Cell type and time point are not known.

This clonotype was picked up a small number of times. The J gene is TRBJ2-1, the V gene TRBV3-1; TRBD2 aligns across 7 bases. Trimming removed 2 bases from V and 6 bases from J; junction bases left unmatched: 7. This CDR3 comprises 15 residues. Looked up from germline, CDR1 is LGHDT and CDR2 is YNNKEL (reference sequence). The CDR3 DNA follows: TGTGCCAGCAGCCAAAGGGAAGCGGGGACCAATGAGCAGTTCTTC. Translated: CASSQREAGTNEQFF.

The chain recombines TRBV19 with TRBJ2-5; the match to TRBD1 covers 9 bases. Unmatched junction bases numbered 5, after V lost 8 bases and J lost 4 bases. The germline V gene encodes CDR1 LNHDA and CDR2 SQIVND (reference sequence). CDR3 length: 13 residues. In nucleotides, the CDR3 is TGTGCCAGTGGGACAGGGAGAGGAGAGACCCAGTACTTC. Protein product: CASGTGRGETQYF.

The chain couples TRBV29-1 to TRBJ2-5, with 14 bases aligning to TRBD2. The V segment lost 4 bases and the J segment 1 base; nucleotides outside the gene matches: 2. In germline, CDR1 is SQVTM, CDR2 ANQGSEA. The CDR3 has 15 amino acids. The CDR3, as DNA: TGCAGCGTTGCGACTAGCGGGGGGGCCCAAGAGACCCAGTACTTC. Translating gives CSVATSGGAQETQYF.

This chain links TRBV20-1 with TRBJ1-2; 9 bases line up with TRBD1. The CDR3 is 16 amino acids. V shed 4 bases and J 1 base; nucleotides not matched to a gene: 10. Germline CDR1 is DFQATT and CDR2 is SNEGSKA (reference sequence). The CDR3, as DNA: TGCAGTGCTACCACAGGGGGCATCGGCCGTAACTATGGCTACACCTTC. Translating it yields CSATTGGIGRNYGYTF.

This chain connects TRBV4-1 to TRBJ2-3; unclear D gene. The CDR3 covers 17 residues. Germline values: CDR1 MGHRA, CDR2 YSYEKL. The V end lost 0 bases, the J end lost 5 bases, and 18 bases lay between the germline ends. This chain's CDR3 is CASSQDPSYVAGDTQYF. In nucleotides, the CDR3 is TGCGCCAGCAGCCAAGACCCCAGCTACGTAGCCGGAGATACGCAGTATTTT.

The rearrangement joins TRBV3-1 to TRBJ2-5; 9 nucleotides match TRBD2. V dropped 4 bases and J dropped 4; count of bases not matched to a gene: 10. CDR1 LGHDT and CDR2 YNNKEL come from the germline V gene (reference sequence). The CDR3 contains 16 residues. CDR3 in amino acids: CASSRAGGGGGETQYF. The CDR3 region has the DNA TGTGCCAGCAGCCGGGCCGGCGGGGGGGGCGGAGAGACCCAGTACTTC.

This clonotype was counted between two and nine times. CDR3 sequence: CASSVASGATQYF. The CDR3 coding sequence is TGTGCCAGCAGCGTAGCTAGCGGGGCGACCCAGTACTTC. The chain carries TRBV9 and TRBJ2-5; 9 bases align to TRBD2. Unmatched junction bases numbered 1, after V lost 0 bases and J lost 7 bases. Looked up from germline, CDR1 is SGDLS and CDR2 is YYNGEE. CDR3 length: 13 amino acids.

The rearrangement joins TRBV23-1 to TRBJ2-7; D not certain. TRBV23-1 is recorded as an ORF, its role being uncertain. There are 8 residues in the CDR3. The CDR3 region has the DNA TGCGCCAGCAGTCATTGTTCCGTC. Translation: CASSHCSV.

This clonotype was seen a handful of times. The chain links TRBV28 to TRBJ1-2; D uncertain. This CDR3 region has 13 residues. Germline V gene data show CDR1 as MDHEN and CDR2 as SYDVKM. Trimming left V 5 bases short and J 8 bases short, with 15 bases between. Here the CDR3 DNA reads TGTGCCAGCAGTCCAATTGACGGGCGAGGCTACACCTTC. Encoded protein: CASSPIDGRGYTF.

This chain links TRBV25-1 with TRBJ1-1; 7 bases line up with TRBD1. Germline V gene lookup returns CDR1 MGHDK and CDR2 SYGVNS. The CDR3 spans 13 residues. V trimming: 6 bases; J trimming: 3 bases; junction bases outside the gene matches: 4. The CDR3 region has the DNA TGTGCCAGCAGGGGACAGCTGGACACTGAAGCTTTCTTT. It codes for CASRGQLDTEAFF.

This clonotype was picked up many times. J is TRBJ2-1 and V is TRBV10-1, with D possibly being TRBD1 (5 bases). Germline CDR1 and CDR2: WNHNN and SYGVQD (reference sequence). The length of the CDR3 is 14 residues. Trimming cost V 6 bases and J 8 bases, with 17 bases left between them. The CDR3 is CASRQTQGSDEQFF. The CDR3 coding sequence is TGCGCCAGCAGACAAACCCAGGGAAGCGATGAGCAGTTCTTC.

The chain employs TRBV5-1 and TRBJ1-2, with a possible D match to TRBD1 (5 bases). The CDR3 spans 14 residues. V was trimmed by 4 bases and J by 1 base, leaving 11 bases between them. Germline V lookup: CDR1 SGHRS, CDR2 YFSETQ. The CDR3, as DNA: TGCGCCAGCAGCCGGGACGGAGATAACTATGGCTACACCTTC. This translates into CASSRDGDNYGYTF. The full variable domain, rest sourced from reference TRBV5-1 and TRBJ1-2, is KAGVTQTPRYLIKTRGQQVTLSCSPISGHRSVSWYQQTPGQGLQFLFEYFSETQRNKGNFPGRFSGRQFSNSRSEMNVSTLELGDSALYLCASSRDGDNYGYTFGSGTRLTVV.

The CDR3 reads CATSGQGTDTQYF. The CDR3 nucleotides read TGTGCCACGTCTGGCCAGGGCACAGATACGCAGTATTTT. The J gene is TRBJ2-3, the V gene TRBV24-1; D is undetermined. The CDR3 consists of 13 residues. The V end was cut by 10 bases, the J end by 1 base, with 11 bases between. Germline values: CDR1 KGHDR, CDR2 SFDVKD.

This clonotype was counted a few times. V is TRBV20-1 and J is TRBJ2-3; TRBD2 is a possible D gene (6 bases). V lost 6 bases, J lost 1 base, and 17 bases lay in between. This CDR3 comprises 15 residues. The germline CDR1 and CDR2 sequences are DFQATT and SNEGSKA (reference sequence). CDR3 loop: CSAEGDSGRTDTQYF. The CDR3 DNA reads as TGCAGTGCAGAGGGAGATAGCGGACGCACAGATACGCAGTATTTT.

The gene calls are TRBV7-9 and TRBJ2-3; D possibly corresponds to TRBD2 (5 bases). The CDR3 runs 15 residues. Germline V gene data show CDR1 as SEHNR and CDR2 as FQNEAQ (reference sequence). V lost 2 bases and J lost 1, with 10 bases in between. CDR3 nucleotides: TGTGCCAGCAGCTTAACCGGGGATCGCACAGATACGCAGTATTTT. This translates into CASSLTGDRTDTQYF.

This clonotype was picked up a small number of times. CDR3 nucleotide sequence: TGTGCCAGCAGTGGGGTGGCCAAAAACATTCAGTACTTC. It is translated as CASSGVAKNIQYF. The gene calls are TRBV6-2 or TRBV6-3 and TRBJ2-4; the D is unclear. Germline V lookup: CDR1 MNHEY, CDR2 SVGEGT. The CDR3 extends over 13 amino acids. The V gene lost 5 bases and the J gene lost 1 base, with 6 bases spanning the gap.

This clonotype appeared many times. This chain connects TRBV29-1 to TRBJ2-3, with a weak D call TRBD1 (7 bases). Trimming left V 6 bases short and J 0 bases short, with 10 bases between. This CDR3 has 13 amino acids. Looked up from germline, CDR1 is SQVTM and CDR2 is ANQGSEA. CDR3 nucleotides: TGCAGCGTGTCAGGGGGGAGCACAGATACGCAGTATTTT. Protein sequence: CSVSGGSTDTQYF.

V and J are TRBV19 and TRBJ2-1; TRBD2 matches at 11 bases. Germline lookup yields CDR1 LNHDA and CDR2 SQIVND (reference sequence). This CDR3 comprises 14 residues. Trimming cost V 3 bases and J 8 bases; bases outside gene matches: 3. The DNA of the CDR3 is TGTGCCAGTAGTATTACTAGCGGGGGTTATGAGCAGTTCTTC. Protein sequence: CASSITSGGYEQFF.

This clonotype was seen a few times. V usage is TRBV20-1 and J usage is TRBJ2-5, with a possible D match to TRBD2 (7 bases). This CDR3 comprises 15 residues. Germline CDR1 and CDR2: DFQATT and SNEGSKA (reference sequence). Deletions cut 4 bases from V and 4 bases from J, with 19 bases between. The DNA for the CDR3 is TGCAGTGCTATCCGGAACCAGGGAGGGGGAGAGACCCAGTACTTC. It is translated as CSAIRNQGGGETQYF.

The chain couples TRBV5-4 to TRBJ1-2; D is undetermined. Germline CDR1 and CDR2: SGHNT and YYREEE (reference sequence). V lost 2 bases, J lost 1 base, and 9 bases lay in between. The CDR3 covers 14 residues. In nucleotides, the CDR3 is TGTGCCAGCAGCTTCTCCCTCTTTAACTATGGCTACACCTTC. Translation gives CASSFSLFNYGYTF.

The chain carries TRBV6-2 or TRBV6-3 and TRBJ2-1; D possibly corresponds to TRBD1 (5 bases). Germline V CDR1 and CDR2: MNHEY, SVGEGT. CDR3 size: 13 residues. V dropped 5 bases and J dropped 9 bases, with 14 bases sitting between them. CDR3 region: CASSPQGRGEQFF. CDR3 DNA sequence: TGTGCCAGCAGTCCTCAGGGTAGAGGTGAGCAGTTCTTC.

This clonotype was seen only a few times. The chain is built from TRBV4-3 and TRBJ1-2, with TRBD1 matching 7 bases. The CDR3 loop spans 15 amino acids. Trimming at V came to 1 base and at J to 7 bases, leaving 9 bases not matched to a gene. Per the germline V gene, CDR1 is LGHNA and CDR2 is YSLEER. The CDR3 DNA is TGCGCCAGCAGCCAAGGGGCACAGGGGTGGGGTGGCTACACCTTC. Translation: CASSQGAQGWGGYTF.

This chain links TRBV6-5 with TRBJ1-1; D is unresolved. Germline assignment: CDR1 MNHEY and CDR2 SVGAGI. CDR3 size: 14 residues. Trimming removed 6 bases at V and 1 base at J, with 12 bases between. The chain's CDR3 is CASSPSQANTEAFF. DNA of the CDR3: TGTGCCAGCAGCCCCTCCCAGGCGAACACTGAAGCTTTCTTT.

This chain connects TRBV10-3 to TRBJ2-3, with D perhaps matching TRBD1 (6 bases). Germline-derived CDR1 and CDR2 are ENHRY and SYGVKD. CDR3 size: 13 residues. V was cut by 4 bases and J by 5 bases, with 10 bases left in between. In DNA, the CDR3 is TGTGCCATCAGTGGCTCGGGACAAGATACGCAGTATTTT. This encodes CAISGSGQDTQYF.

This clonotype was seen a few times. The rearrangement joins TRBV4-3 to TRBJ2-3; 8 bases are a match to TRBD2. The trim removed 4 bases at V and 4 bases at J, leaving 7 bases unmatched. Germline CDR1 and CDR2: LGHNA and YSLEER. The CDR3 runs 15 residues. CDR3 bases: TGCGCCAGCAGCCCGCGCTCAGCGGGGGCAGATACGCAGTATTTT. This encodes CASSPRSAGADTQYF.

This chain uses TRBV4-2 with TRBJ1-1, with D possibly matching TRBD1 (5 bases). Germline CDR1 reads LGHNA; CDR2 reads YNFKEQ. The CDR3 totals 15 residues. Trimming took 1 base from V and 1 from J, leaving 10 bases between them. The CDR3: CASSQGTRENTEAFF. CDR3 nucleotide sequence: TGTGCCAGCAGCCAAGGAACCAGGGAGAACACTGAAGCTTTCTTT.

The chain recombines TRBV19 with TRBJ2-7, with TRBD2 identical over 7 bases. V shed 5 bases and J 1 base; nucleotides not matched to a gene: 5. The CDR3 consists of 14 residues. Germline CDR1 is LNHDA and CDR2 is SQIVND (reference sequence). CDR3 DNA sequence: TGTGCCAGTAGTCCCGGGGAGGGGTCCTACGAGCAGTACTTC. Residues: CASSPGEGSYEQYF.

The chain recombines TRBV20-1 with TRBJ1-6; 11 bases map to TRBD1. The CDR3 contains 15 residues. Germline CDR1 is DFQATT and CDR2 is SNEGSKA (reference sequence). With 6 bases clipped from V and 5 bases from J, the junction kept 6 bases outside the gene matches. CDR3 nucleotides: TGCAGTGCGCGGACAGGGGGCGAGGATAATTCACCCCTCCACTTT. It translates to CSARTGGEDNSPLHF.